This T cell receptor beta chain was found in a study of brain T cells in children with intractable seizures. Findings and caveats of the study: Clones missing pre-surgery may reflect undersampling of that blood sample.

With regard to this clone: As yet, its antigen is unknown.

As for time point: blood from clinic visit 5 months post-surgery; TSC patient then seizure free. Patients received at least one anti-epileptic drug before surgery. V was pared by 10 bases and J by 4 bases, with 18 bases of the junction left unmatched. The length of the CDR3 is 16 residues. Germline V gene lookup returns CDR1 MNHEY and CDR2 SMNVEV (reference sequence). TCRdb's copy holds only in-frame clones and misses some; the assay was immunoSEQ multiplex PCR. Of approximately 330,000 clones in the sample, over 90% were seen once. The genes are TRBV27 and TRBJ2-7; 8 nucleotides match TRBD1. This TCR derives from a boy in the first two years of life with tuberous sclerosis and intractable seizures. Sample: peripheral blood, taken roughly 5 months after surgery. In DNA, the CDR3 is TGTGCCACCAGCCCCACCCGGACAGGGTCGTATTACGAGCAGTACTTC. Encoded protein: CATSPTRTGSYYEQYF.